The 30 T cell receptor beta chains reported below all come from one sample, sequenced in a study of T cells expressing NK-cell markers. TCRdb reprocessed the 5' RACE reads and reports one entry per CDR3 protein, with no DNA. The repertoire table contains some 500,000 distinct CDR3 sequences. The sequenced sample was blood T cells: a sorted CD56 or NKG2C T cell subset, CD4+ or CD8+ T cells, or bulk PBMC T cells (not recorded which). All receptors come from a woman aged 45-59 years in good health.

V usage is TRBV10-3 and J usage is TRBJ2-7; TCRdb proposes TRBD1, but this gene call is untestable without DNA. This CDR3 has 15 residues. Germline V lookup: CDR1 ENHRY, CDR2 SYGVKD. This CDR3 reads CAISGSSSGTYEQYF.

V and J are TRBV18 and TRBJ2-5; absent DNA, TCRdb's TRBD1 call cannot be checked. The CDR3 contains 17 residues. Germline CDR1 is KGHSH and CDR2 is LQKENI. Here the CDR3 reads CASSSQPGTAKTETQYF.

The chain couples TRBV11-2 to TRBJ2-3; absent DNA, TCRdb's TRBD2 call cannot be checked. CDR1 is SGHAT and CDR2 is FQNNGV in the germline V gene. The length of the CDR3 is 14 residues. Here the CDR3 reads CASSRGTSDFTQYF.

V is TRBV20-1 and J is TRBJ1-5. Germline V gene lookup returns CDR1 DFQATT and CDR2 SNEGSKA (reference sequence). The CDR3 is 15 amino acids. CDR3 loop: CSASLGPYSNQPQHF.

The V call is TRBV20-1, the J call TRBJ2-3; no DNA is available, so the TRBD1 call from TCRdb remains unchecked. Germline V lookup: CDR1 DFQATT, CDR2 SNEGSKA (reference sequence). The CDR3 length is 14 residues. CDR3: CSAPRGGSTDTQYF.

The CDR3 region is CASRSDTSPLHF. The chain couples TRBV7-9 to TRBJ1-6; TCRdb names TRBD1, which stays unverified in the absence of DNA. Germline V gene data show CDR1 as SEHNR and CDR2 as FQNEAQ (reference sequence). CDR3 size: 12 residues.

The chain's CDR3 is CASSLSGGPSVYEQYF. The chain employs TRBV27 and TRBJ2-7; the D call from TCRdb, TRBD2, cannot be confirmed without DNA. This CDR3 is built from 16 residues. Looked up from germline, CDR1 is MNHEY and CDR2 is SMNVEV (reference sequence).

This CDR3 reads CASSFQRGRGRLDNEQFF. V gene TRBV7-7 combines with J gene TRBJ2-1; TCRdb picks TRBD2, but there is no DNA to check that call. The CDR3 runs to 18 residues. The germline CDR1 and CDR2 sequences are SSHAT and FNYEAQ (reference sequence).

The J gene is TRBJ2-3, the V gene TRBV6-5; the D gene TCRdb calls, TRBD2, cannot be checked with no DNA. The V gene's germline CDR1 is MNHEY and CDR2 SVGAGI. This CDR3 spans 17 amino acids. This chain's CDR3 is CASSTTLAGGLGGTQYF.

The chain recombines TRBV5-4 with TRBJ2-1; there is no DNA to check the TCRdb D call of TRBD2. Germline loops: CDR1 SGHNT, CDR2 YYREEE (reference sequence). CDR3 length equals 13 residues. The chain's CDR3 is CASSPSGKNEQFF.

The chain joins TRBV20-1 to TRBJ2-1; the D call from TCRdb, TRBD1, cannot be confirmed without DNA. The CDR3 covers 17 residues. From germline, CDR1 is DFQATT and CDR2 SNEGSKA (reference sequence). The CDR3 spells CSARGWGRSSSYNEQFF.

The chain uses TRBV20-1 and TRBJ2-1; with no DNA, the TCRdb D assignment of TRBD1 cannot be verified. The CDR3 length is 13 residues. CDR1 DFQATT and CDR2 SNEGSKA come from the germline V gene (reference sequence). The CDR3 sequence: CSARTGQGYEQFF.

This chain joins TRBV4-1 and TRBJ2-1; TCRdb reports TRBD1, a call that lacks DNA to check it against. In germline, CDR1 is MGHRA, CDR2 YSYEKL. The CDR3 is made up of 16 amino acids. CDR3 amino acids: CASSLGGVVYINEQFF.

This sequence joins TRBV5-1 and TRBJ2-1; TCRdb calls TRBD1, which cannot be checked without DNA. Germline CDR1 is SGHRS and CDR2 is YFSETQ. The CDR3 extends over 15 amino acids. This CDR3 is CASKVRTGTYNEQFF.

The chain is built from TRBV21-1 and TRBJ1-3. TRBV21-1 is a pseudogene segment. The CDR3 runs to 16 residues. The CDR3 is CASSKGLGRSGNTIYF.

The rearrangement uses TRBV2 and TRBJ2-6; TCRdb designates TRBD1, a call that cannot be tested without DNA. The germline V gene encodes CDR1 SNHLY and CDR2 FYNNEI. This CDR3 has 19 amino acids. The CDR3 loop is CASTLGNPGQLLGANVLTF.

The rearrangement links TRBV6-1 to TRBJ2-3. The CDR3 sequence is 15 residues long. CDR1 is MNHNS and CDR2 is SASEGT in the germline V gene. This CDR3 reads CASSDSGTSTDTQYF.

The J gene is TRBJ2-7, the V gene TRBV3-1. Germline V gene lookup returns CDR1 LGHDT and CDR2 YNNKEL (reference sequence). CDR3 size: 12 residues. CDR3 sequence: CASSLLTGEQYF.

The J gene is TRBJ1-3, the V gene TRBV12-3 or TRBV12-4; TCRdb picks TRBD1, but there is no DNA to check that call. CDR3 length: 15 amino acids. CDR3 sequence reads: CASKNDRYSGNTIYF.

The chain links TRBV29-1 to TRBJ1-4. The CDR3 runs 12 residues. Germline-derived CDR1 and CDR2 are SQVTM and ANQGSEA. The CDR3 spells CSAEGIGEKLFF.

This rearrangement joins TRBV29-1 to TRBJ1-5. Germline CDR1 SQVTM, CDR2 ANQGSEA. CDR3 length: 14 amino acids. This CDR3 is CSVVPDGSNQPQHF.

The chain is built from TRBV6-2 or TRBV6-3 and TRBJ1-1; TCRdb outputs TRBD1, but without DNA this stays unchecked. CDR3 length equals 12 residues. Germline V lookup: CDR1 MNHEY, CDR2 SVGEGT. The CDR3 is CASSHRVSEAFF.

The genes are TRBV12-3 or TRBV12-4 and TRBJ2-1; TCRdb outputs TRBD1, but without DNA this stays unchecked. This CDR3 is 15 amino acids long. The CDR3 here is CASTPLRGFYNEQFF.

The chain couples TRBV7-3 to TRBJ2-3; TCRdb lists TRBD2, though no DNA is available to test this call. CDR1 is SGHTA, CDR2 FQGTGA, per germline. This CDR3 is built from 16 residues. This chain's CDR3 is CASSSGTSGRVDTQYF.

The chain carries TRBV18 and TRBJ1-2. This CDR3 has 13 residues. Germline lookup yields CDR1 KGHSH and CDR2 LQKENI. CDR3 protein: CASSVGENYGYTF.

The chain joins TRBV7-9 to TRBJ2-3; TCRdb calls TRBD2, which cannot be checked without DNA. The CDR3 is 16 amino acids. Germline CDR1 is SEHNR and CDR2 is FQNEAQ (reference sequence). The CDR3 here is CASSLGVSGASGTQYF.

The CDR3 here is CASSWSQETQYF. The gene calls are TRBV5-4 and TRBJ2-5. The germline V gene encodes CDR1 SGHNT and CDR2 YYREEE (reference sequence). CDR3 length: 12 residues.

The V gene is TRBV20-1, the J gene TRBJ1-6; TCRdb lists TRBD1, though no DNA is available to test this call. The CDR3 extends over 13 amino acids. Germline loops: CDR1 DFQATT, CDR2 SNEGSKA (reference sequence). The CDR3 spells CSAHRGGNSPLHF.

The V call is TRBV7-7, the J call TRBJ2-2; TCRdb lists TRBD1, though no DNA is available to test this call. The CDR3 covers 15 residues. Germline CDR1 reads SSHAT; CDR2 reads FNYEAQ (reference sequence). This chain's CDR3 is CASSLGPGAPGELFF.

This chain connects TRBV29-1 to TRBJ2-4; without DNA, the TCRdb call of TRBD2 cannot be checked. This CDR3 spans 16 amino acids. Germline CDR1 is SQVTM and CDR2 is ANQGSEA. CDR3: CSVEDLEGWAKNIQYF.